Listed below are T cell receptor beta chains from one sample, sequenced in a study of cytomegalovirus exposure and HLA in healthy donors. The method was immunoSEQ multiplex PCR; TCRdb's version includes in-frame clones alone and lacks a portion of them. The sample lists some 170,000 clones; about 90% were seen once. Sequenced material: PBMCs. The receptors were gathered from a woman in her thirties in good health and CMV-seronegative. Both conserved end residues are part of each CDR3. A D gene is named only where the DNA matches it firmly. Not every row has a clone size; where given, it reads once, few, many or a size class.

>-|TRBV4-1|TRBJ2-1|16|-
TGCGCCAGCAGCCAACAAGGGCGGGTAGGGGACAATGAGCAGTTCTTC
CASSQQGRVGDNEQFF
>-|TRBV11-2|TRBJ2-2|11|-
TGTGCCAGCAGCCTCCTCGGGGAGCTGTTTTTT
CASSLLGELFF
>TRBD1|TRBV30|TRBJ1-1|14|few
TGTGCCTGGAGTCCGACAGGGTACGGCTTTGAAGCTTTCTTT
CAWSPTGYGFEAFF
>-|TRBV19|TRBJ1-5|15|-
TGTGCCAGTAGTATCCCCGACAGGAGGAATCAGCCCCAGCATTTT
CASSIPDRRNQPQHF
>TRBD1|TRBV7-3|TRBJ1-1|15|-
TGTGCCAGCAGCTTATTTAAGGGGGCGCCCACTGAAGCTTTCTTT
CASSLFKGAPTEAFF
>TRBD1|TRBV6-5|TRBJ2-5|15|-
TGTGCCAGCGGAAGAGGGCAGGGGGCTGATGAGACCCAGTACTTC
CASGRGQGADETQYF
>-|TRBV27|TRBJ1-3|13|-
TGTGCCAGCAGTTTGTGGCCCGGAAACACCATATATTTT
CASSLWPGNTIYF
>TRBD2|TRBV7-6|TRBJ2-1|13|-
TGTGCCAGCAGCCCAAATAGCGGGGTTGAGCAGTTCTTC
CASSPNSGVEQFF
>-|TRBV5-1|TRBJ1-5|15|-
TGCGCCAGCAGCTTGGTCGGGAGTAGCAATCAGCCCCAGCATTTT
CASSLVGSSNQPQHF
>-|TRBV5-1|TRBJ1-2|13|-
TGCGCCAGCAGCTTGGTCAGTGACTATGGCTACACCTTC
CASSLVSDYGYTF
>-|TRBV6-6|TRBJ2-2|15|-
TGTGCCAGCAGTTCATCCGGGGCCCACACCGGGGAGCTGTTTTTT
CASSSSGAHTGELFF
>TRBD1|TRBV7-9|TRBJ1-2|15|-
TGTGCCAGCAGCCCGGGGACAGGGGTTAGCTATGGCTACACCTTC
CASSPGTGVSYGYTF
>TRBD1|TRBV19|TRBJ2-3|15|-
TGTGCCAGTAGTATGGACAGGGTGATAACAGATACGCAGTATTTT
CASSMDRVITDTQYF
>TRBD1|TRBV18|TRBJ2-7|14|-
TGTGCCAGCTCACCTCGAGGACAGGGCTACGAGCAGTACTTC
CASSPRGQGYEQYF
>TRBD1|TRBV4-3|TRBJ1-1|15|-
TGCGCCAGCAGCCTGAAGGGACAGGCGAACACTGAAGCTTTCTTT
CASSLKGQANTEAFF
>-|TRBV18|TRBJ1-2|13|-
TGTGCCAGCTCACCGGAGGGTATCTATGGCTACACCTTC
CASSPEGIYGYTF
>TRBD2|TRBV7-8|TRBJ2-7|15|-
TGTGCCAGCAGCCCGCTAGCGGGAGGCTCCTACGAGCAGTACTTC
CASSPLAGGSYEQYF
>TRBD1|TRBV15|TRBJ1-4|20|once
TGTGCCACCAGCAGAGTGGGTCCTCGACAGGGGGAGATGGGCATTCCAAAACTGTTTTTT
CATSRVGPRQGEMGIPKLFF
>-|TRBV5-1|TRBJ1-2|14|-
TGCGCCAGCATGGCGGGAGGGGGAGACTATGGCTACACCTTC
CASMAGGGDYGYTF
>-|TRBV6-5|TRBJ1-1|13|-
TGTGCCAGCAGTTACGGACAGTTCACTGAAGCTTTCTTT
CASSYGQFTEAFF
>-|TRBV4-3|TRBJ2-7|11|-
TGCGCCAGCAGCCAAGGCGGTCGACAGTACTTC
CASSQGGRQYF
>TRBD2|TRBV19|TRBJ2-4|17|-
TGTGCCAGTAGCCCTCTAGCGGGAGAGATAGCCAAAAACATTCAGTACTTC
CASSPLAGEIAKNIQYF
>-|TRBV18|TRBJ2-2|14|few
TGTGCCAGCTCACCGAACCTGGTTGGCGGGGAGCTGTTTTTT
CASSPNLVGGELFF
>TRBD1|TRBV6-1|TRBJ2-7|16|-
TGTGCCAGCAGTGACCATCGGACAGGGGAAACCTACGAGCAGTACTTC
CASSDHRTGETYEQYF
>TRBD2|TRBV13|TRBJ2-7|15|-
TGTGCCAGCAGCTCCCTCAGCGGGGGGGTCCTCGAGCAGTACTTC
CASSSLSGGVLEQYF
>-|TRBV5-1|TRBJ1-1|13|-
TGCGCCAGCAGCTTGAGAACAGACCTAGAAGCTTTCTTT
CASSLRTDLEAFF
>-|TRBV4-3|TRBJ2-7|14|-
TGCGCCAGCAGCCAAGGATTGCAGCAGGGCGAGCAGTACTTC
CASSQGLQQGEQYF
>TRBD1|TRBV5-5|TRBJ2-3|15|-
TGTGCCAGCAGTAGAGAGGGGGCGCGGACAGATACGCAGTATTTT
CASSREGARTDTQYF
>-|TRBV5-1|TRBJ2-6|17|-
TGCGCCAGCAGCCCAGGGACGACGACCACTGGGGCCAACGTCCTGACTTTC
CASSPGTTTTGANVLTF
>-|TRBV19|TRBJ1-5|15|-
TGTGCCAGTCGGAAGCCAAACAGGGATGATCAGCCCCAGCATTTT
CASRKPNRDDQPQHF
>TRBD1|TRBV5-1|TRBJ1-1|13|-
TGCGCCAGCAGCTTGGACAGGGGAGGTGAAGCTTTCTTT
CASSLDRGGEAFF